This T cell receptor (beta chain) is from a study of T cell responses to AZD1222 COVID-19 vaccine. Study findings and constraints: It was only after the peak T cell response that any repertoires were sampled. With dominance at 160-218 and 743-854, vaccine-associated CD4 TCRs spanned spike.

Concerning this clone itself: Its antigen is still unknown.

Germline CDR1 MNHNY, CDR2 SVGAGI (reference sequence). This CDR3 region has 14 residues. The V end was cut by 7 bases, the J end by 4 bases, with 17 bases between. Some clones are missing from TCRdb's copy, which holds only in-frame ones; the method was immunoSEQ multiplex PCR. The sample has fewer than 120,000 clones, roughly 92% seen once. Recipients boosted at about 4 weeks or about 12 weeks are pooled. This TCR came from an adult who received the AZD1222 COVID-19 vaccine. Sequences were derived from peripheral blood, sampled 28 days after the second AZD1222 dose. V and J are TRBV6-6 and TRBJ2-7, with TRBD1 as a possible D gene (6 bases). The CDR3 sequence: CASKYREGSYEQYF. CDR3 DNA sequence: TGTGCCAGCAAATACAGGGAAGGGAGTTACGAGCAGTACTTC.